Sequencing of this T cell receptor (beta chain) was carried out in a study of response to subunit inactivated influenza vaccine. With respect to this clonotype: Its antigen remains unknown.

This CDR3 has 14 amino acids. Germline CDR1 reads LGHDT; CDR2 reads YNNKEL (reference sequence). Trimming removed 2 bases from V and 0 bases from J, with 8 bases in between. General study points: Authors suggested few new T cells are recruited by each seasonal influenza vaccination.

TCRdb independently ran MiXCR on the RT-PCR reads; one entry per CDR3 protein. The data hold hundreds of thousands of distinct CDR3 sequences, with about 15% observed a single time. The material sequenced was PBMCs from blood, taken around two weeks before vaccination. This chain uses TRBV3-1 with TRBJ2-7; D is ambiguous. The TCR was taken from a man aged 50-60 years who received an inactivated influenza vaccine. CDR3 amino acids: CASSQKITSYEQYF. CDR3 in DNA: TGTGCCAGCAGCCAAAAAATCACCTCCTACGAGCAGTACTTC.